This TCR beta chain was captured in a study of Graves' ophthalmopathy and Graves' hyperthyroidism. Reliance was placed on clinical symptoms, serum thyroxine, TRAb, thyroid ultrasound and orbital computed tomography for diagnosis. This CDR3 spans 14 amino acids. The germline V gene has CDR1 MNHNS and CDR2 SASEGT. The V end lost 6 bases, the J end lost 2 bases, and 13 bases lay between the germline ends. This clonotype came up many times. The study amplified TCR beta CDR3 regions using RNA transcripts. HTBI primers were used in a first-round RT-PCR, which preceded a second-round multiplex PCR. TCRdb ran MiXCR on the multiplex PCR reads and lists one entry per CDR3 protein. The repertoire holds roughly 400,000 distinct CDR3 sequences, with approximately 18% as singletons.

The chain joins TRBV6-1 to TRBJ2-5; tentatively, D is TRBD1 or TRBD2 (6 bases each). The specimen was peripheral blood. This receptor was obtained from an adult woman with stable Graves' hyperthyroidism. CDR3: CASRKGGIQETQYF. The CDR3, as DNA: TGTGCCAGCAGGAAGGGGGGCATACAAGAGACCCAGTACTTC.